This note documents a single T cell receptor beta chain sequence. Its antigen remains unknown. MiXCR, run by TCRdb on the reads, gives a single entry per CDR3 protein. The table has 35,000 to 55,000 distinct CDR3 sequences, 20% to 25% seen once. This CDR3 is 13 amino acids long. Germline loops: CDR1 SGHRS, CDR2 YFSETQ. Trimming stripped 3 bases from V and 5 bases from J, with 8 bases between. This entry belongs to a study of T cell repertoires in cytomegalovirus infection. Study-wide context: Public signatures in TCR beta pointed to CMV infection and matching HLA type.

Overall study results and limits: HLA-C-restricted TCR beta clonotypes specific for CMV led the ex vivo response. Adding up the frequency of public TCR beta families identified people who carried CMV plus the relevant HLA.

The receptor was isolated from a human donor in good health (CMV status not recorded). Some clones in this sample may be carry-over from other donors' samples. The material sequenced was PBMCs, sequenced either directly or after in vitro stimulation (not recorded which). The chain employs TRBV5-1 and TRBJ2-2; TRBD1 might be the D (6 bases). The CDR3: CASSSQGTGELFF. CDR3 nucleotides: TGCGCCAGCAGCTCACAGGGTACCGGGGAGCTGTTTTTT.